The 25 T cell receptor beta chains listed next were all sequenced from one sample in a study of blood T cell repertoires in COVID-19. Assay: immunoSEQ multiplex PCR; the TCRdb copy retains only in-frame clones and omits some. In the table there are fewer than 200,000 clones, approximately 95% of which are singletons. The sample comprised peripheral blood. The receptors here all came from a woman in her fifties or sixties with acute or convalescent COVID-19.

CDR3 in amino acids: CASSRPNHQGWGTEAFF. CDR3 in DNA: TGTGCCAGCTCACGCCCTAATCACCAGGGCTGGGGCACTGAAGCTTTCTTT. The rearrangement joins TRBV18 to TRBJ1-1; possible D gene TRBD1, 5 bases. V was trimmed by 4 bases and J by 4 bases, leaving 22 bases between them. Germline assignment: CDR1 KGHSH and CDR2 LQKENI. The CDR3 consists of 17 residues.

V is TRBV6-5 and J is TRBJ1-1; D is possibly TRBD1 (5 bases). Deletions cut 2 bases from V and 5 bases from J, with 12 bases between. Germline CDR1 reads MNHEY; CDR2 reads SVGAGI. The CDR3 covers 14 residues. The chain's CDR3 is CASSYNTGRTEAFF. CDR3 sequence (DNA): TGTGCCAGCAGTTACAATACAGGTCGGACTGAAGCTTTCTTT.

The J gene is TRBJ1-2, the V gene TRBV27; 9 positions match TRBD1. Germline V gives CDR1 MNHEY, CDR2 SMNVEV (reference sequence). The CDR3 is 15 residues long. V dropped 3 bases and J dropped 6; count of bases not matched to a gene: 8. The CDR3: CASSLTGGTMDGYTF. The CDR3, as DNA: TGTGCCAGCAGTTTGACAGGGGGGACTATGGATGGCTACACCTTC.

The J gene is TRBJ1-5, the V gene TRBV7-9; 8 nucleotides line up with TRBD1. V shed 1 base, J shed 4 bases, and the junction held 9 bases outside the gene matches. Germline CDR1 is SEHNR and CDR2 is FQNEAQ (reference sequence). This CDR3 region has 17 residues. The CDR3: CASSLEGGQGANQPQHF. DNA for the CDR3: TGTGCCAGCAGCTTAGAAGGCGGACAGGGAGCGAATCAGCCCCAGCATTTT. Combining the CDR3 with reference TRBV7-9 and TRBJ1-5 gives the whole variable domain DTGVSQNPRHKITKRGQNVTFRCDPISEHNRLYWYRQTLGQGPEFLTYFQNEAQLEKSRLLSDRFSAERPKGSFSTLEIQRTEQGDSAMYLCASSLEGGQGANQPQHFGDGTRLSIL.

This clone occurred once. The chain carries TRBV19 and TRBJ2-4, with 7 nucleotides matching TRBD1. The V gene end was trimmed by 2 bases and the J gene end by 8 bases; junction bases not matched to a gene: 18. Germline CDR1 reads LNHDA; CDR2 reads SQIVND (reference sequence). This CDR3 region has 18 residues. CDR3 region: CASSINRDSPSPGHIQYF. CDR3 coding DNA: TGTGCCAGTAGTATAAACCGGGACAGCCCCAGTCCAGGTCACATTCAGTACTTC.

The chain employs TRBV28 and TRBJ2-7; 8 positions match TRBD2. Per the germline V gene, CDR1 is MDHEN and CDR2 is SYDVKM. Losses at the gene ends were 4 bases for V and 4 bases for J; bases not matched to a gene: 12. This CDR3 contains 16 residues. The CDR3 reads CASSSPTGLVRYEQYF. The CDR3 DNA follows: TGTGCCAGCAGTTCTCCGACGGGACTAGTGAGGTACGAGCAGTACTTC. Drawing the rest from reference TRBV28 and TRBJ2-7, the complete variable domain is DVKVTQSSRYLVKRTGEKVFLECVQDMDHENMFWYRQDPGLGLRLIYFSYDVKMKEKGDIPEGYSVSREKKERFSLILESASTNQTSMYLCASSSPTGLVRYEQYFGPGTRLTVT.

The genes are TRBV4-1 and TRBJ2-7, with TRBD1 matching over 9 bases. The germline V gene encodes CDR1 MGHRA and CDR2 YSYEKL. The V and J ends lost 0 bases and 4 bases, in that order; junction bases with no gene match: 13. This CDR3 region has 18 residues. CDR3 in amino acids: CASSQEDRGTFEGYEQYF. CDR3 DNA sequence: TGCGCCAGCAGCCAAGAGGACAGGGGCACATTCGAAGGATACGAGCAGTACTTC.

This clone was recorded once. In DNA, the CDR3 is TGTGCCAGTAGTATGGGAGGGACCAGCTATGGCTACACCTTC. Amino acids: CASSMGGTSYGYTF. This sequence joins TRBV19 and TRBJ1-2; weak D call: TRBD1 (5 bases). V was cut by 3 bases and J by 4 bases, with 12 bases left in between. The CDR3 sequence is 14 residues long. CDR1 and CDR2 from the germline V gene are LNHDA and SQIVND (reference sequence).

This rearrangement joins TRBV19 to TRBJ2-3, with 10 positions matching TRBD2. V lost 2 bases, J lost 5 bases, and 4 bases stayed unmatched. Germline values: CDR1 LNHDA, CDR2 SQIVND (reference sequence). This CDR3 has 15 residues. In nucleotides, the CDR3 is TGTGCCAGTAGTATAAGAGCGGGGGGGCGAGATACGCAGTATTTT. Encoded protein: CASSIRAGGRDTQYF.

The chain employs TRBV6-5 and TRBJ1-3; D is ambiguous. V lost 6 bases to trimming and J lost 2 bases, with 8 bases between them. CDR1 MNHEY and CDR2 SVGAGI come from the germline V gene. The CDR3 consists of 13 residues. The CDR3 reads CASRYPAGNTIYF. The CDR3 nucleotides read TGTGCCAGCAGGTACCCGGCTGGAAACACCATATATTTT.

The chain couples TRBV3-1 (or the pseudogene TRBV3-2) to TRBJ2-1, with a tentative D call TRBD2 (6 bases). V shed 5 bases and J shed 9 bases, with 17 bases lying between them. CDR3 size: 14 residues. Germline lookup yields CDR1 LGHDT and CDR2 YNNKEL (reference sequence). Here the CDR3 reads CASSMVSGGSEQFF. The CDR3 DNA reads TGTGCCAGCAGCATGGTTAGCGGTGGAAGTGAGCAGTTCTTC.

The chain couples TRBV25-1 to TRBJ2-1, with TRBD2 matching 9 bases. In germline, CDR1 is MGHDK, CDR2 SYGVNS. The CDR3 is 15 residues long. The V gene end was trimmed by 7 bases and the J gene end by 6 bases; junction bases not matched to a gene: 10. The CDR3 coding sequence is TGTGCCAGCATCCCAAACAGCGGGGGGCCCAATGAGCAGTTCTTC. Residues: CASIPNSGGPNEQFF. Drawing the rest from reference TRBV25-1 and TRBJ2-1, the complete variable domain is EADIYQTPRYLVIGTGKKITLECSQTMGHDKMYWYQQDPGMELHLIHYSYGVNSTEKGDLSSESTVSRIRTEHFPLTLESARPSHTSQYLCASIPNSGGPNEQFFGPGTRLTVL.

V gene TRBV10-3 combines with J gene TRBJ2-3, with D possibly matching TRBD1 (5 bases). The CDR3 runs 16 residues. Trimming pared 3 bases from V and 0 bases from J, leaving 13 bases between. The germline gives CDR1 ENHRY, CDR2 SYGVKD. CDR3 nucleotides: TGTGCCATCAGTGACGGGCAGGGCACTAGCACAGATACGCAGTATTTT. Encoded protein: CAISDGQGTSTDTQYF.

The CDR3 DNA follows: TGTGCCAGCAGCTGGGTAGGGGCGTCTAACTATGGCTACACCTTC. Translated, it gives CASSWVGASNYGYTF. The J gene is TRBJ1-2, the V gene TRBV2, with D tentatively TRBD1 (5 bases). The CDR3 extends over 15 amino acids. Germline assignment: CDR1 SNHLY and CDR2 FYNNEI. Deletions cut 6 bases from V and 0 bases from J, with 14 bases between.

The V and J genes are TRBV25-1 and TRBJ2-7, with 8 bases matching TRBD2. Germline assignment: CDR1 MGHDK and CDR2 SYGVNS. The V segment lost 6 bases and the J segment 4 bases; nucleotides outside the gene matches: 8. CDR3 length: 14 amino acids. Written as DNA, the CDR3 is TGTGCCAGCAGACGAAGCGGGAGTTCTTACGAGCAGTACTTC. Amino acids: CASRRSGSSYEQYF.

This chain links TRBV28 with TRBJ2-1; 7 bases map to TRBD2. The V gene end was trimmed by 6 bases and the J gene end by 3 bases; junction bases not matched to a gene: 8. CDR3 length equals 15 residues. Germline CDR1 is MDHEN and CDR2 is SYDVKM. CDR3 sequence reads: CASSPLADLYNEQFF. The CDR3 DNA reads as TGTGCCAGCAGCCCTCTAGCGGACCTCTACAATGAGCAGTTCTTC. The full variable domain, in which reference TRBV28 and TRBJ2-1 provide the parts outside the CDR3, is DVKVTQSSRYLVKRTGEKVFLECVQDMDHENMFWYRQDPGLGLRLIYFSYDVKMKEKGDIPEGYSVSREKKERFSLILESASTNQTSMYLCASSPLADLYNEQFFGPGTRLTVL.

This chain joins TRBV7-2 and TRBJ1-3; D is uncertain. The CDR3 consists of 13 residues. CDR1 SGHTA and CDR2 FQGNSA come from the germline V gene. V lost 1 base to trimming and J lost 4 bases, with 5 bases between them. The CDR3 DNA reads TGTGCCAGCAGCTTAGTATCCGGAAACACCATATATTTT. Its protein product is CASSLVSGNTIYF.

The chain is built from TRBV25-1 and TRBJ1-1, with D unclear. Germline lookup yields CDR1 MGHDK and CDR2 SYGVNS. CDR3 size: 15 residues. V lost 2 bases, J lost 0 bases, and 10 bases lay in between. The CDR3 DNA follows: TGTGCCAGCAGTGAAGGCCAGGTGTTGAACACTGAAGCTTTCTTT. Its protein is CASSEGQVLNTEAFF.

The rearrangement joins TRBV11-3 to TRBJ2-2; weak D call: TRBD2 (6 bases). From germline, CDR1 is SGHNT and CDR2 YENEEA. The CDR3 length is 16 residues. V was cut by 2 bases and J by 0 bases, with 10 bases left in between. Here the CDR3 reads CASSLLSGANTGELFF. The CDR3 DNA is TGTGCCAGCAGCTTATTATCGGGGGCGAACACCGGGGAGCTGTTTTTT.

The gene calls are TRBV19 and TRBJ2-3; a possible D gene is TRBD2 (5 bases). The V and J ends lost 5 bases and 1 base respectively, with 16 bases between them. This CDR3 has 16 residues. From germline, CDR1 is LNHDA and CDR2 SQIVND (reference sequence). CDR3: CASSLRELGRTDTQYF. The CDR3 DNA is TGTGCCAGTAGTCTGAGGGAATTAGGGCGCACAGATACGCAGTATTTT.

CDR3 nucleotide sequence: TGTGCCAGCAGCCCCCGGGGTGATACGCAGTATTTT. Residues: CASSPRGDTQYF. The V gene is TRBV7-8, the J gene TRBJ2-3; D is perhaps TRBD2 (5 bases). The CDR3 covers 12 residues. V dropped 5 bases and J dropped 6 bases, with 9 bases sitting between them. Germline V lookup: CDR1 SGHVS, CDR2 FQNEAQ.

CDR3 sequence: CASIPGDRTYGYTF. In nucleotides, the CDR3 is TGTGCCAGCATCCCGGGGGACAGAACCTATGGCTACACCTTC. This sequence joins TRBV6-5 and TRBJ1-2; TRBD1 matches at 7 bases. V shed 7 bases and J 4 bases; nucleotides not matched to a gene: 9. The CDR3 has 14 residues. Germline loops: CDR1 MNHEY, CDR2 SVGAGI.

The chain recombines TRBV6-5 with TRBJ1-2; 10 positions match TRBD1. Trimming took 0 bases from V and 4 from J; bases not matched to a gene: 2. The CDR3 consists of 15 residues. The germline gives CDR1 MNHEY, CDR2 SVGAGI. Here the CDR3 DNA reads TGTGCCAGCAGTTACTCGGGACAGGGGATCTATGGCTACACCTTC. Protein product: CASSYSGQGIYGYTF.

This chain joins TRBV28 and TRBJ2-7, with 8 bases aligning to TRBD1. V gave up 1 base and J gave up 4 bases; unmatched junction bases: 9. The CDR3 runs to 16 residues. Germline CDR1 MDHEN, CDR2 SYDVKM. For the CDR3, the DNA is TGTGCCAGCAGTTTATTGGGGACAGGTCAAGGGTACGAGCAGTACTTC. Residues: CASSLLGTGQGYEQYF.

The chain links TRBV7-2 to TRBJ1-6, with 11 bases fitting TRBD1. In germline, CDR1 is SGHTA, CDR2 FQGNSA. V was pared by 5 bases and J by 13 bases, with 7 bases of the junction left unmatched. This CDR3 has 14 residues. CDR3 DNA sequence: TGTGCCAGCAGCCTTGGGACAGGGGGATCGCCCCTCCACTTT. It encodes CASSLGTGGSPLHF.